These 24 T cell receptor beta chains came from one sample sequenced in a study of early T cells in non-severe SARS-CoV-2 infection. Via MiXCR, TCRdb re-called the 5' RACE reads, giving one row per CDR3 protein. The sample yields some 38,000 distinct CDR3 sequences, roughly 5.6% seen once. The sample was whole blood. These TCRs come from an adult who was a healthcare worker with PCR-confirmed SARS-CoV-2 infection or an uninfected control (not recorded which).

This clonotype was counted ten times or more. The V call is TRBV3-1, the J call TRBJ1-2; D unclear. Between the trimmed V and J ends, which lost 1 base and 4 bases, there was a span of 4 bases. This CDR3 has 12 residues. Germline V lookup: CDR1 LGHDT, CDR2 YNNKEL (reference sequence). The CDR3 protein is CASSQGFYGYTF. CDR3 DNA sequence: TGTGCCAGCAGCCAAGGTTTCTATGGCTACACCTTC. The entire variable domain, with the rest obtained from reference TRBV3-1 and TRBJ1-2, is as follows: DTAVSQTPKYLVTQMGNDKSIKCEQNLGHDTMYWYKQDSKKFLKIMFSYNNKELIINETVPNRFSPKSPDKAHLNLHINSLELGDSAVYFCASSQGFYGYTFGSGTRLTVV.

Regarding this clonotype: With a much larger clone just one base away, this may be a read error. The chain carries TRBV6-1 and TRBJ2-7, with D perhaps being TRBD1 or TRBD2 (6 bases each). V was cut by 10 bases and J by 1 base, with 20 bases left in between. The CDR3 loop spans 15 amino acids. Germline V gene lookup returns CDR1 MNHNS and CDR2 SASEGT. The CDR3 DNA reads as TGTGCCACCACCCCCGGGGGCAACAATTCCTACGAGCAGTACTTC. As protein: CATTPGGNNSYEQYF.

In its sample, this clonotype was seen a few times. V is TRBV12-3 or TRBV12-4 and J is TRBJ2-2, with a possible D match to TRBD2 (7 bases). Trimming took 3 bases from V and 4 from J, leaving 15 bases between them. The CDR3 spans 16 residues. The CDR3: CASSFFGRGPTGELFF. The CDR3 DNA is TGTGCCAGCAGTTTCTTTGGGCGGGGGCCCACCGGGGAGCTGTTTTTT.

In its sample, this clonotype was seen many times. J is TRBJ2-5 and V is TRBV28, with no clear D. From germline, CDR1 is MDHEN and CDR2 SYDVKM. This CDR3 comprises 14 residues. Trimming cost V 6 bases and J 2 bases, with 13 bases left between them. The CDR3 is CASSGSPYQETQYF. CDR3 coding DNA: TGTGCCAGCAGCGGTTCACCTTATCAAGAGACCCAGTACTTC. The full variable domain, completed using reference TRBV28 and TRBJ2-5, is DVKVTQSSRYLVKRTGEKVFLECVQDMDHENMFWYRQDPGLGLRLIYFSYDVKMKEKGDIPEGYSVSREKKERFSLILESASTNQTSMYLCASSGSPYQETQYFGPGTRLLVL.

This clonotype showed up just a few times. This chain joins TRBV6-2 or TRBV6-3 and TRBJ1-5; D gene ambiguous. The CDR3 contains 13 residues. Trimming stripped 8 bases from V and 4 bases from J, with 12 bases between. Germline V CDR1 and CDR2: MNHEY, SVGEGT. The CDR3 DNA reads TGTGCCAGCGGACCTTGGTTGAATCAGCCCCAGCATTTT. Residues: CASGPWLNQPQHF.

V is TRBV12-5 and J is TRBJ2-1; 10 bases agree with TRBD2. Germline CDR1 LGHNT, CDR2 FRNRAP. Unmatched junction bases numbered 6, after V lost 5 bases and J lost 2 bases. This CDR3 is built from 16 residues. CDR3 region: CASGPPGLATYNEQFF. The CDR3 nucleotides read TGTGCTAGTGGTCCTCCGGGACTAGCGACCTACAATGAGCAGTTCTTC.

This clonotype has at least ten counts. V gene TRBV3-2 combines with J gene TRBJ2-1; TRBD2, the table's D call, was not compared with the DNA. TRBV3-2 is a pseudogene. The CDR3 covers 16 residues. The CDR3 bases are TGTGCCAGCAGCCAAAGCCATAGCGGGAGGGCCACTGAGCAGTTCTTC. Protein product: CASSQSHSGRATEQFF.

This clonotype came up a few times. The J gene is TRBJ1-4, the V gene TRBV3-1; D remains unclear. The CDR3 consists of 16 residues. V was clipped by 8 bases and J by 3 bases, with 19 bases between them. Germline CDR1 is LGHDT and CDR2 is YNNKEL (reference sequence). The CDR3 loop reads CASSPRGAGSNEKLFF. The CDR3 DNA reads TGTGCCAGCTCCCCCCGCGGTGCAGGTTCTAATGAAAAACTGTTTTTT.

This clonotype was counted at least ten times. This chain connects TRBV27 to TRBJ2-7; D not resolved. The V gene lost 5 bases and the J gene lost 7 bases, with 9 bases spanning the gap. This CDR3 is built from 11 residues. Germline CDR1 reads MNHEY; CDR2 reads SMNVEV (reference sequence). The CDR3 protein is CASSVHGEQYF. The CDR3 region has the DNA TGTGCCAGCAGTGTACATGGAGAGCAGTACTTC.

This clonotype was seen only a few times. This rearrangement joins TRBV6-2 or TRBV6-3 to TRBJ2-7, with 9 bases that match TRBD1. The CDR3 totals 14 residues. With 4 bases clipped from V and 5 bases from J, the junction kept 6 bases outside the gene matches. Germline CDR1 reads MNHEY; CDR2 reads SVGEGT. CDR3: CASSSGTGINEQYF. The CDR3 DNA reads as TGTGCCAGCAGTTCCGGGACAGGGATTAACGAGCAGTACTTC.

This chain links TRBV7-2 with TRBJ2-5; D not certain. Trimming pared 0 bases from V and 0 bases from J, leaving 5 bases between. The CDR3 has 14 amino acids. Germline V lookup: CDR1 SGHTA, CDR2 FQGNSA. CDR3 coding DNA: TGTGCCAGCAGCTTAGCTCGGAACCAAGAGACCCAGTACTTC. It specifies CASSLARNQETQYF.

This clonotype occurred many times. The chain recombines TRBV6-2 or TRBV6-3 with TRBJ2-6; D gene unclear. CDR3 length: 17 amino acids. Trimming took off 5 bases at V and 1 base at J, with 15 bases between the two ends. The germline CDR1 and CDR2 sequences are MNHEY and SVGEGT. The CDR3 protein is CASSRNARSSGANVLTF. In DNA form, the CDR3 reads TGTGCCAGCAGTCGAAACGCGCGGTCTTCTGGGGCCAACGTCCTGACTTTC.

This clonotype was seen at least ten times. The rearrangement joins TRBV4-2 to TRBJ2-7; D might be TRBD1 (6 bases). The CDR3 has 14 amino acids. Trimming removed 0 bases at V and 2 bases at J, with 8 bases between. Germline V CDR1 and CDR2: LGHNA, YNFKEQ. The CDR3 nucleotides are TGTGCCAGCAGCCAAGAACACAGGGCCTACGAGCAGTACTTC. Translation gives CASSQEHRAYEQYF.

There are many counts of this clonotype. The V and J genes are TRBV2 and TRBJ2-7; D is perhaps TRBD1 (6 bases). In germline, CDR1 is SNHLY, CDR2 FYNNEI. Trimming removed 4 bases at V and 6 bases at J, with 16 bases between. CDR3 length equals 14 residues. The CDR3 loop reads CASSGQQGRSEQYF. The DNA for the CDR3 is TGTGCCAGCAGTGGTCAACAGGGCCGGTCCGAGCAGTACTTC.

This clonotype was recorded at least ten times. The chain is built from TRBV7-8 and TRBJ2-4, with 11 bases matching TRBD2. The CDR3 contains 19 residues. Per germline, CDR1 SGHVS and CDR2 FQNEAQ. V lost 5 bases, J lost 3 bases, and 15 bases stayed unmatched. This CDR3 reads CASSPYRILAGVDKNIQYF. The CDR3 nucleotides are TGTGCCAGCAGCCCCTATCGTATACTAGCGGGAGTTGACAAAAACATTCAGTACTTC.

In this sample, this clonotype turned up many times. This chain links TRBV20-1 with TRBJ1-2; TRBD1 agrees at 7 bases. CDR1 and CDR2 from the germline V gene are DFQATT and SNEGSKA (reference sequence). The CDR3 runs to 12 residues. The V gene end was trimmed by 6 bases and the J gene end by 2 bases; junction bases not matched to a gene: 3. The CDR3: CSADRANYGYTF. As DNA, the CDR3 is TGCAGTGCCGACAGGGCAAACTATGGCTACACCTTC.

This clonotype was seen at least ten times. The DNA of the CDR3 is TGTGCCAGCAGTGGAGGTTTCAATCAGCCCCAGCATTTT. This encodes CASSGGFNQPQHF. The J gene is TRBJ1-5, the V gene TRBV25-1; D remains ambiguous. This CDR3 is built from 13 residues. CDR1 MGHDK and CDR2 SYGVNS come from the germline V gene. Trimming removed 4 bases from V and 3 bases from J, with 7 bases in between.

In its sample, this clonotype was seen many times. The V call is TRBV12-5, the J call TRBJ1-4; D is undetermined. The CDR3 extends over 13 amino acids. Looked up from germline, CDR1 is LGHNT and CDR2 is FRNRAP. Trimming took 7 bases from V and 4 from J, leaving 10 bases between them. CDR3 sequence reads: CASASSGNEKLFF. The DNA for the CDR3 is TGTGCTAGTGCCTCGTCCGGTAATGAAAAACTGTTTTTT.

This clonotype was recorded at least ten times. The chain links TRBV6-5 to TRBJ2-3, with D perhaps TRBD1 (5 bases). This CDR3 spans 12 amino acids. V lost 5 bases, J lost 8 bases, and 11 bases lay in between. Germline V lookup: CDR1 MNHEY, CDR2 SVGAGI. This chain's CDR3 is CASSLAQGTQYF. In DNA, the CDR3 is TGTGCCAGCAGTCTCGCCCAGGGTACGCAGTATTTT.

The CDR3 reads CASSQATAWAGANVLTF. In nucleotides, the CDR3 is TGTGCCAGCAGCCAAGCTACGGCGTGGGCTGGGGCCAACGTCCTGACTTTC. This chain uses TRBV4-2 with TRBJ2-6; D gene uncertain. Per germline, CDR1 LGHNA and CDR2 YNFKEQ. The CDR3 runs to 17 residues. V shed 1 base and J shed 2 bases, with 12 bases lying between them.

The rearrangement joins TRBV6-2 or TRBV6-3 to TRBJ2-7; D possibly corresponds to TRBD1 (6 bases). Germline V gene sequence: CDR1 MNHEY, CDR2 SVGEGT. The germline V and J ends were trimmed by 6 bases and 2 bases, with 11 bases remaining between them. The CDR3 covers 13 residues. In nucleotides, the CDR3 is TGTGCCAGCAGCCCCTGGGGGCCCTACGAGCAGTACTTC. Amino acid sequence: CASSPWGPYEQYF.

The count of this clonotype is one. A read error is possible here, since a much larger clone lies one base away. The CDR3, as DNA: TGTACCAGCAGTACTAGCGGGAGCCCCTACTACGAGCAGTACTTC. It encodes CTSSTSGSPYYEQYF. V gene TRBV12-3 or TRBV12-4 combines with J gene TRBJ2-7; 11 bases align to TRBD2. CDR3 length: 15 residues.

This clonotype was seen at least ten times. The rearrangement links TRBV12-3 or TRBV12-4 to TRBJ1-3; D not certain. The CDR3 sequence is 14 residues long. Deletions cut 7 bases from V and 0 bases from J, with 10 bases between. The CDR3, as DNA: TGTGCCAGCACGGTATACCGCTCTGGAAACACCATATATTTT. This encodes CASTVYRSGNTIYF.

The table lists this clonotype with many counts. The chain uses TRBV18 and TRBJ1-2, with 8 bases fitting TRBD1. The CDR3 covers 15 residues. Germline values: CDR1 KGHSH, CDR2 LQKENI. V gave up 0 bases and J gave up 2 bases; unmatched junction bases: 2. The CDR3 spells CASSPPRTGNYGYTF. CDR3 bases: TGTGCCAGCTCACCACCCCGGACAGGGAACTATGGCTACACCTTC.